Sequencing of this T cell receptor beta chain was carried out in a study of blood T cell repertoires in COVID-19. The CDR3 length is 15 residues. The germline gives CDR1 MDHEN, CDR2 SYDVKM. V was trimmed by 6 bases and J by 5 bases, leaving 17 bases between them. Measured with immunoSEQ multiplex PCR; TCRdb has only the in-frame clones, and not every one. This table has fewer than 200,000 clones, 88% appearing once. The clonotype was recovered from a woman between 18 and 29 years old who had recovered from COVID-19. Sequences were obtained from PBMCs or T cells enriched from blood (not recorded which). The gene calls are TRBV28 and TRBJ2-1, with D perhaps TRBD1 (6 bases). The CDR3 sequence: CASSGQFIVNNEQFF. The CDR3, as DNA: TGTGCCAGCAGCGGACAGTTTATAGTTAACAATGAGCAGTTCTTC.